A single sample gave rise to the 18 T cell receptor beta chains below, sequenced in a study of blood T cell repertoires in COVID-19. TCRdb's copy holds only in-frame clones and misses some; the assay was immunoSEQ multiplex PCR. The table shows over 350,000 clones, with around 89% occurring only once. Sequenced material: PBMCs or T cells enriched from blood (not recorded which). The receptors here all came from a woman younger than 35 who had recovered from COVID-19.

The gene calls are TRBV7-3 and TRBJ2-1; TRBD2 agrees at 11 bases. Germline trimming cut 3 bases from V and 6 bases from J; bases unmatched to any gene: 4. From germline, CDR1 is SGHTA and CDR2 FQGTGA. The CDR3 extends over 15 amino acids. CDR3 DNA: TGTGCCAGCAGCTTCTCTAGCGGGGGGACCAATGAGCAGTTCTTC. It specifies CASSFSSGGTNEQFF.

The chain joins TRBV2 to TRBJ1-1, with D perhaps matching TRBD1 (5 bases). Trimming cost V 6 bases and J 7 bases, with 6 bases left between them. Germline CDR1 is SNHLY and CDR2 is FYNNEI. The CDR3 sequence is 10 residues long. The CDR3 nucleotides are TGTGCCAGCAGGGACAATGAAGCTTTCTTT. This sequence encodes CASRDNEAFF.

This chain joins TRBV7-8 and TRBJ2-7, with D unclear. This CDR3 contains 14 residues. V was clipped by 5 bases and J by 0 bases, with 11 bases between them. CDR1 and CDR2 (germline): SGHVS, FQNEAQ. The CDR3 here is CASSRPGYSYEQYF. DNA of the CDR3: TGTGCCAGCAGCCGTCCCGGTTACTCCTACGAGCAGTACTTC.

J is TRBJ1-3 and V is TRBV11-2, with D perhaps matching TRBD1 (6 bases). From germline, CDR1 is SGHAT and CDR2 FQNNGV. V lost 5 bases to trimming and J lost 8 bases, with 13 bases between them. The CDR3 totals 13 residues. In DNA, the CDR3 is TGTGCCAGCAGCCCCGTCAGGACAGACACCATATATTTT. Amino acid sequence: CASSPVRTDTIYF.

The DNA of the CDR3 is TGTGCCAGCATAGACAGGGGCCCCTTACTAGTGGGGGCCAACGTCCTGACTTTC. This sequence encodes CASIDRGPLLVGANVLTF. V usage is TRBV5-5 and J usage is TRBJ2-6; 8 nucleotides agree with TRBD1. The ends lost 6 bases at V and 4 bases at J; junction bases unmatched: 15. CDR1 and CDR2 (germline): SGHKS, YYEKEE (reference sequence). The CDR3 loop spans 18 amino acids.

The chain joins TRBV19 to TRBJ1-6; D call uncertain. The CDR3 totals 14 residues. Germline V gene sequence: CDR1 LNHDA, CDR2 SQIVND (reference sequence). The V end was cut by 6 bases, the J end by 7 bases, with 13 bases between. Here the CDR3 DNA reads TGTGCCAGTAGGCTTACAGAAACCAATTCACCCCTCCACTTT. Protein product: CASRLTETNSPLHF.

This clone was seen a few times. The genes are TRBV30 and TRBJ1-6; D is undetermined. Germline loops: CDR1 GTSNPN, CDR2 SVGIG (reference sequence). The V end was cut by 3 bases, the J end by 7 bases, with 10 bases between. The CDR3 consists of 13 residues. The CDR3 sequence: CAWRDIGNSPLHF. In DNA form, the CDR3 reads TGTGCCTGGAGAGACATCGGAAATTCACCCCTCCACTTT.

Notes on this clone: This same CDR3 is encoded by further DNA sequences in the sample. This rearrangement joins TRBV5-1 to TRBJ2-5; D gene unclear. Trimming stripped 2 bases from V and 5 bases from J, with 4 bases between. There are 11 residues in the CDR3. Germline assignment: CDR1 SGHRS and CDR2 YFSETQ. DNA of the CDR3: TGCGCCAGCAGCTTACAGGAGACCCAGTACTTC. It codes for CASSLQETQYF.

The J gene is TRBJ1-4, the V gene TRBV5-1; D is possibly TRBD1 (5 bases). Trimming removed 2 bases at V and 4 bases at J, with 12 bases between. Germline CDR1 SGHRS, CDR2 YFSETQ. This CDR3 comprises 15 residues. The CDR3, as DNA: TGCGCCAGCAGCTTACCGACAGCGATTAATGAAAAACTGTTTTTT. It codes for CASSLPTAINEKLFF.

The chain combines TRBV3-1 (or the pseudogene TRBV3-2) with TRBJ1-1, with TRBD1 identical over 8 bases. Germline CDR1 and CDR2: LGHDT and YNNKEL (reference sequence). The CDR3 has 14 amino acids. Losses at the gene ends were 6 bases for V and 3 bases for J; bases not matched to a gene: 6. The CDR3 coding sequence is TGTGCCAGCAGGTCAGGGGGCGCGGACACTGAAGCTTTCTTT. Its protein product is CASRSGGADTEAFF.

The chain employs TRBV6-4 and TRBJ2-3; 7 nucleotides match TRBD1. This CDR3 contains 15 residues. Germline values: CDR1 MRHNA, CDR2 SNTAGT. V was pared by 3 bases and J by 2 bases, with 5 bases of the junction left unmatched. The DNA for the CDR3 is TGTGCCAGCAGTGAAGGAACAGGGGACACAGATACGCAGTATTTT. It is translated as CASSEGTGDTDTQYF.

This chain connects TRBV6-5 to TRBJ1-5; no reliable D call. V was clipped by 4 bases and J by 1 base, with 14 bases between them. This CDR3 contains 16 residues. Looked up from germline, CDR1 is MNHEY and CDR2 is SVGAGI. CDR3 in DNA: TGTGCCAGCAGTTTATATGGGCGGGCCAGCAATCAGCCCCAGCATTTT. This encodes CASSLYGRASNQPQHF.

This sequence joins TRBV9 and TRBJ2-1; TRBD2 matches at 9 bases. This CDR3 has 15 amino acids. V gave up 3 bases and J gave up 4 bases; unmatched junction bases: 5. Germline assignment: CDR1 SGDLS and CDR2 YYNGEE. The CDR3 DNA reads as TGTGCCAGCAGCGCTCTAGCGGGGTCTTACAATGAGCAGTTCTTC. Its protein product is CASSALAGSYNEQFF.

The chain employs TRBV25-1 and TRBJ2-5; 10 bases are shared with TRBD1. The CDR3 covers 15 residues. Germline assignment: CDR1 MGHDK and CDR2 SYGVNS. V lost 4 bases and J lost 3; bases outside the gene matches: 5. The CDR3 DNA reads TGTGCCAGCAGTGGGGAGACAGGGGGCAAAGAGACCCAGTACTTC. Encoded protein: CASSGETGGKETQYF.

The rearrangement uses TRBV3-1 (or the pseudogene TRBV3-2) and TRBJ1-6; D is unresolved. There are 17 residues in the CDR3. Germline values: CDR1 LGHDT, CDR2 YNNKEL (reference sequence). The V end lost 0 bases, the J end lost 0 bases, and 9 bases lay between the germline ends. The CDR3 spells CASSQDRASSYNSPLHF. CDR3 coding DNA: TGTGCCAGCAGCCAAGATCGAGCGAGCTCCTATAATTCACCCCTCCACTTT.

The rearrangement links TRBV28 to TRBJ1-5; TRBD1 agrees at 7 bases. V lost 7 bases to trimming and J lost 0 bases; unmatched junction nucleotides: 9. Germline-derived CDR1 and CDR2 are MDHEN and SYDVKM. The CDR3 is 16 amino acids. The CDR3 here is CASNQYRGASNQPQHF. In DNA, the CDR3 is TGTGCCAGCAACCAGTACAGGGGAGCTAGCAATCAGCCCCAGCATTTT.

J is TRBJ2-5 and V is TRBV6-5; unclear D gene. Trimming removed 2 bases from V and 1 base from J, with 5 bases in between. The CDR3 runs 13 residues. Germline CDR1 reads MNHEY; CDR2 reads SVGAGI. CDR3 nucleotide sequence: TGTGCCAGCAGTTACGGGCCCCAAGAGACCCAGTACTTC. This gives the protein CASSYGPQETQYF.

This clone was picked up one time. Other DNA sequences from this sample encode an identical CDR3 as well. The V gene is TRBV5-1, the J gene TRBJ2-3; 7 nucleotides align to TRBD1. In germline, CDR1 is SGHRS, CDR2 YFSETQ. The junction had 3 bases not matched to a gene; V was cut back by 4 bases and J by 1 base. CDR3 length: 14 residues. The chain's CDR3 is CASSHGQGTDTQYF. For the CDR3, the DNA is TGCGCCAGCAGCCATGGACAGGGCACAGATACGCAGTATTTT.